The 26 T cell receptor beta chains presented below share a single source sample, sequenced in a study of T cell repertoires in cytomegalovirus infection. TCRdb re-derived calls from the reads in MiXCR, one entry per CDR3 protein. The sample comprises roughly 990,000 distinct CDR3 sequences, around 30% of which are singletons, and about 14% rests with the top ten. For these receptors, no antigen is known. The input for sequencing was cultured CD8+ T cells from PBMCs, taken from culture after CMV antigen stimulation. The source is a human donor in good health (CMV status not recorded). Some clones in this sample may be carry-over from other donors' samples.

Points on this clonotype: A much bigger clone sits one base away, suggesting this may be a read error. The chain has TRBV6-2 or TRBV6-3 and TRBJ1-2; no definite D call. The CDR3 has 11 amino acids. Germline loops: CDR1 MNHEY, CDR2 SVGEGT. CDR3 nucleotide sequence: TGTGTCAGCGGACCGAACTATGGCTACACCTTC. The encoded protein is CVSGPNYGYTF.

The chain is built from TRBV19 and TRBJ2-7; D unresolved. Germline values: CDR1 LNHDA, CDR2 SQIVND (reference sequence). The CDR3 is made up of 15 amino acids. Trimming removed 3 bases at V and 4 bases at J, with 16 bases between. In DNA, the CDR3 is TGTGCCAGTAGTATGAAAAGCCCTAGACGGTACGAGCAGTACTTC. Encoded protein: CASSMKSPRRYEQYF.

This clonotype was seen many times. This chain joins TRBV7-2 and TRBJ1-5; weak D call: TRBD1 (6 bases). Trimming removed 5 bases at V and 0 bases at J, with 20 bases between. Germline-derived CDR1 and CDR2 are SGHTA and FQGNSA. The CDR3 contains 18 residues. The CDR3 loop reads CASSIGGRWQTSNQPQHF. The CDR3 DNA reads TGTGCCAGCAGCATCGGGGGCCGATGGCAGACTAGCAATCAGCCCCAGCATTTT.

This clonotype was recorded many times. As DNA, the CDR3 is TGTGCCAGCAGCTCGACTAGCCGGAATGAGCAGTTCTTC. This encodes CASSSTSRNEQFF. V usage is TRBV7-2 and J usage is TRBJ2-1, with 7 bases aligning to TRBD2. Unmatched junction bases numbered 4, after V lost 4 bases and J lost 7 bases. This CDR3 contains 13 residues. Looked up from germline, CDR1 is SGHTA and CDR2 is FQGNSA.

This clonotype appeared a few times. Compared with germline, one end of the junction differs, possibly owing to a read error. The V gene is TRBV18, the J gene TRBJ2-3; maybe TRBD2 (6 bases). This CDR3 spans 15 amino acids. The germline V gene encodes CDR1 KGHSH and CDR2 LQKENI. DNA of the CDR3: TGTGCCAGCTCTCCACGGGCGGGGAGCACAGATACGCAGTATTTT. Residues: CASSPRAGSTDTQYF.

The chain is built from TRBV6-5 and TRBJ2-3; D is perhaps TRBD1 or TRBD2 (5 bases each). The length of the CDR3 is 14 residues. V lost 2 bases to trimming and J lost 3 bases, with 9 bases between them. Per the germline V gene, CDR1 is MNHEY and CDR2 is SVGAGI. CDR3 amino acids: CASSYLGETDTQYF. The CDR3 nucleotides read TGTGCCAGCAGTTACCTGGGGGAAACAGATACGCAGTATTTT.

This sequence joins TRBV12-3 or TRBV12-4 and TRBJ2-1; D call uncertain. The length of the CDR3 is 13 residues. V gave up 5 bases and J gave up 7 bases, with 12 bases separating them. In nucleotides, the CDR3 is TGTGCCAGCAGTGGGTACGCCCTGAATGAGCAGTTCTTC. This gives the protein CASSGYALNEQFF.

The CDR3 loop is CASSDDRKNQPQHF. CDR3 sequence (DNA): TGCGCCAGCAGTGACGACAGAAAAAATCAGCCCCAGCATTTT. The V gene is TRBV10-2, the J gene TRBJ1-5, with D perhaps matching TRBD1 (5 bases). The CDR3 is 14 residues long. Germline V lookup: CDR1 WSHSY, CDR2 SAAADI. V was cut by 3 bases and J by 4 bases, with 10 bases left in between.

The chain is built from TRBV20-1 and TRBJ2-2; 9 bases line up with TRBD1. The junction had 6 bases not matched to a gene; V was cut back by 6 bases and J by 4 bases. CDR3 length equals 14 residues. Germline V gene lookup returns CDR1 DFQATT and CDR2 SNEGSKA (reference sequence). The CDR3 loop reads CSAGTGRTTGELFF. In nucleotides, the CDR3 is TGCAGTGCGGGGACAGGGAGGACCACCGGGGAGCTGTTTTTT.

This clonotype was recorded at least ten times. The CDR3: CASSSTGDNEQFF. DNA for the CDR3: TGTGCCAGCAGCTCGACAGGGGATAATGAGCAGTTCTTC. This chain joins TRBV7-6 and TRBJ2-1, with 8 bases identical to TRBD1. The length of the CDR3 is 13 residues. J gave up 7 bases and V 4 bases, and 3 bases lay outside the gene matches. Germline V CDR1 and CDR2: SGHVS, FNYEAQ.

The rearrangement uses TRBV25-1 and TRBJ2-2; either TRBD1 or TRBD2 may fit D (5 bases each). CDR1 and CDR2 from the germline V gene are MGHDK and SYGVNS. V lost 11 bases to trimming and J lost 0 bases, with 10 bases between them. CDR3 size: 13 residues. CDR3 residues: CAGGDTNTGELFF. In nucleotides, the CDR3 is TGTGCCGGGGGTGATACGAACACCGGGGAGCTGTTTTTT.

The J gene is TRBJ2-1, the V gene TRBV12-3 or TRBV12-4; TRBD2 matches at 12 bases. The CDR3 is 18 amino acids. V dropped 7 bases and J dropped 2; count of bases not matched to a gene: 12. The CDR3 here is CASTQLAGGTLTYNEQFF. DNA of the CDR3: TGTGCCAGCACCCAACTAGCGGGGGGCACCCTTACCTACAATGAGCAGTTCTTC.

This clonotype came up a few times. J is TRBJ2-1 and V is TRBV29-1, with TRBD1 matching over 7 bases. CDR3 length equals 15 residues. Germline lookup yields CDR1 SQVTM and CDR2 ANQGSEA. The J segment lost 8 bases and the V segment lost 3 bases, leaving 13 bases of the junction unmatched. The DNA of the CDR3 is TGCAGCGTTGAGGCCCCCAATGACAGGGCTGATGAGCAGTTCTTC. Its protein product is CSVEAPNDRADEQFF.

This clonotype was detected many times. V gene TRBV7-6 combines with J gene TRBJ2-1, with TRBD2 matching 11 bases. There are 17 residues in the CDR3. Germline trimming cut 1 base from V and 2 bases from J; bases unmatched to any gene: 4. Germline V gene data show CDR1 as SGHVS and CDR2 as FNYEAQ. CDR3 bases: TGTGCCAGCAGCTTAGAGGCTAGCGGGGGGACCTACAATGAGCAGTTCTTC. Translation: CASSLEASGGTYNEQFF.

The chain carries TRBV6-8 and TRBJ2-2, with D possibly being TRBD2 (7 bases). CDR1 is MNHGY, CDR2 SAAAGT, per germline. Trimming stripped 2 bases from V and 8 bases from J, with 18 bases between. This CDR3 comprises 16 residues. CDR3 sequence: CASSYGGGAEPGELFF. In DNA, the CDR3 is TGTGCCAGCAGTTACGGTGGGGGGGCCGAGCCGGGGGAGCTGTTTTTT.

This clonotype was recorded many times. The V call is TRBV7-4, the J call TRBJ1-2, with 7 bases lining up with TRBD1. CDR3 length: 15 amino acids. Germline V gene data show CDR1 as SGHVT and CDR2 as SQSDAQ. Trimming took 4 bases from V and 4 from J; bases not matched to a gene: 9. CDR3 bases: TGTGCCAGCAGCTCAGACAGGGTGAGGTGCTATGGCTACACCTTC. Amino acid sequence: CASSSDRVRCYGYTF.

CDR3 residues: CASSLRTSEQYF. CDR3 in DNA: TGTGCCAGCAGCTTAAGGACGTCCGAGCAGTACTTC. This sequence joins TRBV7-9 and TRBJ2-7, with no clear D. V was cut by 2 bases and J by 6 bases, with 8 bases left in between. The CDR3 is 12 amino acids. Germline CDR1 SEHNR, CDR2 FQNEAQ (reference sequence).

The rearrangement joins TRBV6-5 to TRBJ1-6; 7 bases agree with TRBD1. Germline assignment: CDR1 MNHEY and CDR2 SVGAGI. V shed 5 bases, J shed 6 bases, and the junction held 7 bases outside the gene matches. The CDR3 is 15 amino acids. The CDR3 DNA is TGTGCCAGCAGTACCGGCAGACAGGGTAATTCACCCCTCCACTTT. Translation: CASSTGRQGNSPLHF.

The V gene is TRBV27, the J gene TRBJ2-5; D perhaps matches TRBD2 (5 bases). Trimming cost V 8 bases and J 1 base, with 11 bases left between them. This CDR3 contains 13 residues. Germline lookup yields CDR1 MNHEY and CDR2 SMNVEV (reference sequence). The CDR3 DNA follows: TGTGCCAGCGAGGGTGAGGGCCAAGAGACCCAGTACTTC. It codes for CASEGEGQETQYF.

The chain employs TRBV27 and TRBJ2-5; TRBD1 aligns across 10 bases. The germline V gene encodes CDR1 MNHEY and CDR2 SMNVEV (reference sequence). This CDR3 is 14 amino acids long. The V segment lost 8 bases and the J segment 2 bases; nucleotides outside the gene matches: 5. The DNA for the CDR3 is TGTGCCAGCCCGGACAGGGGGTTTCAAGAGACCCAGTACTTC. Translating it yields CASPDRGFQETQYF.

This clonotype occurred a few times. CDR3 amino acids: CASGFPGIDRFF. As DNA, the CDR3 is TGTGCTAGTGGTTTTCCGGGGATAGACAGGTTCTTC. V is TRBV12-5 and J is TRBJ2-1; either TRBD1 or TRBD2 may fit D (5 bases each). This CDR3 is built from 12 residues. V dropped 3 bases and J dropped 15 bases, with 15 bases sitting between them. Per germline, CDR1 LGHNT and CDR2 FRNRAP.

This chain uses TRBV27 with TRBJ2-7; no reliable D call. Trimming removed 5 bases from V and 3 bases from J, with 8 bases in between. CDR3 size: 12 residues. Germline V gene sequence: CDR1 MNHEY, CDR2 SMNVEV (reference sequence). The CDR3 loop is CASSPTIYEQYF. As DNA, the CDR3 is TGTGCCAGCAGTCCAACTATCTACGAGCAGTACTTC.

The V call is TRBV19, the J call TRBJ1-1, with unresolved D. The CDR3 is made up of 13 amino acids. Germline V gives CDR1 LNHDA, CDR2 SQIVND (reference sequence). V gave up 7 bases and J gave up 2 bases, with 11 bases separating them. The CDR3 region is CASNPDGNTEAFF. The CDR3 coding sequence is TGTGCCAGTAACCCGGACGGTAACACTGAAGCTTTCTTT.

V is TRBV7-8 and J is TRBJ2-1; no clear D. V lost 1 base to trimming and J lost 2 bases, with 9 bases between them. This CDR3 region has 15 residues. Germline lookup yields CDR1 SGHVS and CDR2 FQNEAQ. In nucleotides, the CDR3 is TGTGCCAGCAGCTTAGTTAAGGGAACCTACAATGAGCAGTTCTTC. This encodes CASSLVKGTYNEQFF.

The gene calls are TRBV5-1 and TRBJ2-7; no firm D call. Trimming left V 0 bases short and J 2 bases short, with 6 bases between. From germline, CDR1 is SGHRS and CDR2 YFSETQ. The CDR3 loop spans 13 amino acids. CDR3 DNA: TGCGCCAGCAGCTTGGACTCCCCCTACGAGCAGTACGTC. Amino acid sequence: CASSLDSPYEQYV.

The CDR3 DNA follows: TGCAGCGTTGACCCGCCCGAGACCCAGTACTTC. Translation: CSVDPPETQYF. The rearrangement joins TRBV29-1 to TRBJ2-5; D not certain. V lost 3 bases, J lost 5 bases, and 7 bases lay in between. Germline CDR1 is SQVTM and CDR2 is ANQGSEA. The CDR3 totals 11 residues.